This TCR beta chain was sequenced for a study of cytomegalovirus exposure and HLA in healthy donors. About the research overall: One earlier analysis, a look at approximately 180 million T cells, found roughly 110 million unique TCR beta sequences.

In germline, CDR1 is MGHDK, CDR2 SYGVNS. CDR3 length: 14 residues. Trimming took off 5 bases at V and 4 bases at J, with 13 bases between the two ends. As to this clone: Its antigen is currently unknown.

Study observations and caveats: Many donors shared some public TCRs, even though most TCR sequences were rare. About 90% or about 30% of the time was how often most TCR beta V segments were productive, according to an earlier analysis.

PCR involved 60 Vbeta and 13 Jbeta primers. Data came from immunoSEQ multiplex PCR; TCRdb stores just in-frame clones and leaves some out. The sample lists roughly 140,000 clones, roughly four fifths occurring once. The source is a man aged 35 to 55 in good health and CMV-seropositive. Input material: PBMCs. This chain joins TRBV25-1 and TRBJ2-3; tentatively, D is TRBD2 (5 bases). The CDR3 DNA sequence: TGTGCCAGCAGTACACGGGAAGGGCCAGATACGCAGTATTTT. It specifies CASSTREGPDTQYF.